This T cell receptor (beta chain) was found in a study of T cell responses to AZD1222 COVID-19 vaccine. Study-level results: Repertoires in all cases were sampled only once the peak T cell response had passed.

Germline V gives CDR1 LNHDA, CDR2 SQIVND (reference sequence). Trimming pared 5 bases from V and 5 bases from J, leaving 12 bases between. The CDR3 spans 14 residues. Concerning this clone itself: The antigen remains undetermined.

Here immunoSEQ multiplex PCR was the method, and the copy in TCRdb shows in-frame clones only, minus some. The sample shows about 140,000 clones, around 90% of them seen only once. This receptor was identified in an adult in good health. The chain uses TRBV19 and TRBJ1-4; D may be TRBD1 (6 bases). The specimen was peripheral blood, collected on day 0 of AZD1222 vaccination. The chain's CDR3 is CASSVFQGNEKLFF. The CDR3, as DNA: TGTGCCAGTAGTGTCTTTCAGGGGAATGAAAAACTGTTTTTT.